Given below is one T cell receptor (beta chain) in context. This sample was included in a study of control samples from healthy donors and cancer patients. The V and J ends lost 3 bases and 5 bases, in that order; junction bases with no gene match: 2. The CDR3 has 14 amino acids. CDR1 is MNHNS, CDR2 SASEGT, per germline. This table comes from immunoSEQ multiplex PCR, and its TCRdb copy is limited to in-frame clones, with some not included. The top ten clones hold around 6.8% of a sample with some 410,000 clones, around 90% of them seen once. The receptor was isolated from a man aged 40-49 years with head and neck cancer. The genes are TRBV6-1 and TRBJ2-3, with TRBD2 matching 10 bases. The sample consisted of PBMCs. The CDR3 is CASSDQREGDTQYF. The DNA for the CDR3 is TGTGCCAGCAGTGATCAGCGGGAGGGAGATACGCAGTATTTT.